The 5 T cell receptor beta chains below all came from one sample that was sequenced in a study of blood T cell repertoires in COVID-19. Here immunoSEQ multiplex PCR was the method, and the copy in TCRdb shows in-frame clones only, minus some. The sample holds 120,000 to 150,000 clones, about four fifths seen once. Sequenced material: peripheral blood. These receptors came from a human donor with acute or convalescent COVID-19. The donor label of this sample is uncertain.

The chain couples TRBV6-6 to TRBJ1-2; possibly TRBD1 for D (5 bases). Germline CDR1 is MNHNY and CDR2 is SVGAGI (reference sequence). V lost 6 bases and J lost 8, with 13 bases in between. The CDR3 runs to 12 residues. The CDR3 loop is CASRRGSEGYTF. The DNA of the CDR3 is TGTGCCAGCAGAAGGGGTTCGGAAGGCTACACCTTC.

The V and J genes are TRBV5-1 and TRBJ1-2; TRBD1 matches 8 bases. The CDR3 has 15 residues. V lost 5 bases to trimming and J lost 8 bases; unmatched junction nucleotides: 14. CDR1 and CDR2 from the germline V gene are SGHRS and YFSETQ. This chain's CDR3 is CASSPSGQEGLGYTF. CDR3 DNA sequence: TGCGCCAGCAGTCCGTCGGGACAGGAGGGCTTGGGCTACACCTTC.

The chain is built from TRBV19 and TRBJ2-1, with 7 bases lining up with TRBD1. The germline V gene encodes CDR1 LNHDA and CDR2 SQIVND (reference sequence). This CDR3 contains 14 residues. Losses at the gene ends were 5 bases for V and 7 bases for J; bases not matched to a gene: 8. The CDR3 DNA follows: TGTGCCAGTAGTCCCTACAGGGGAGTAAATGAGCAGTTCTTC. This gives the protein CASSPYRGVNEQFF.

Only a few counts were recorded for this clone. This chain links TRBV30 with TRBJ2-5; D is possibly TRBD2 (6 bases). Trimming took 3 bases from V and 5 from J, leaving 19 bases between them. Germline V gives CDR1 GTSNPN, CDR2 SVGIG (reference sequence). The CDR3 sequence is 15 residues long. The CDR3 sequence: CAWRNGRRGRETQYF. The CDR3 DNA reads TGTGCCTGGAGAAATGGTCGCCGGGGGAGGGAGACCCAGTACTTC.

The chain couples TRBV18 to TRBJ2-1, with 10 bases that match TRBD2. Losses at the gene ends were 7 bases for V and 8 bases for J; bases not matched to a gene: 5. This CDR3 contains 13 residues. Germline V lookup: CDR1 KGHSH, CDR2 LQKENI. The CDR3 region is CASWGTSVDEQFF. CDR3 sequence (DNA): TGTGCCAGCTGGGGGACTAGCGTCGATGAGCAGTTCTTC.